This T cell receptor beta chain was documented in a study of blood T cell repertoires in COVID-19. This table comes from immunoSEQ multiplex PCR, and its TCRdb copy is limited to in-frame clones, with some not included. The sample has 120,000 to 150,000 clones, 75% to 90% seen once. The CDR3 spans 15 residues. The germline gives CDR1 SGHVS, CDR2 FNYEAQ. After removal of 1 base from V and 0 bases from J, the junction contained 1 base not matched to a gene. The sequence came from a woman in her fifties or sixties with COVID-19, enrolled during active disease. The source material was peripheral blood. This chain joins TRBV7-6 and TRBJ2-3, with 7 bases aligning to TRBD1. CDR3 DNA: TGTGCCAGCAGCTTAGGACAGGGCAGCACAGATACGCAGTATTTT. This translates into CASSLGQGSTDTQYF.